A selection of T cell receptor beta chains follows, all from one sample in a study of blood T cell repertoires in COVID-19. TCRdb's table, derived via immunoSEQ multiplex PCR, lists solely in-frame clones and lacks some. There are about 140,000 clones in the sample; roughly 87% occur only once, and around 5% lies in the top ten. The sequenced sample was peripheral blood. These receptors were taken from a human donor in a cohort sampled during active COVID-19. Both conserved end residues are part of each CDR3. The D gene is left open where the match is weak. Size values are once, few and many counts, or a class for expanded clones, and some rows have none.

v_gene	d_gene	j_gene	abundance	CDR3nt	CDR3aa
TRBV28	TRBD2	TRBJ2-5	once	TGTGCCAGCAGTTTTAGACTAGCGGGGCAAGAGACCCAGTACTTC	CASSFRLAGQETQYF
TRBV5-1	TRBD1	TRBJ1-1	.	TGCGCCAGCAGCGCTGACAGGGGGAACACTGAAGCTTTCTTT	CASSADRGNTEAFF
TRBV19	TRBD1	TRBJ1-2	.	TGTGCCAGTACCCTCTGGACAGGGGGCTACTATGGCTACACCTTC	CASTLWTGGYYGYTF
TRBV28	.	TRBJ1-3	.	TGTGCCACTACAGGGTTGCGAAACACCATATATTTT	CATTGLRNTIYF
TRBV4-1	.	TRBJ1-3	.	TGCGCCAGCAGCCAAGACCTGACACTCGGAAACACCATATATTTT	CASSQDLTLGNTIYF
TRBV7-9	TRBD1	TRBJ2-3	.	TGTGCCAGCAGCCTGGGCATATCATCGGGAACAGGGGAATCAGATACGCAGTATTTT	CASSLGISSGTGESDTQYF
TRBV25-1	TRBD1	TRBJ1-2	few	TGTGCCAGCAGTGGGGGACAGGGACACTATGGCTACACCTTC	CASSGGQGHYGYTF
TRBV15	.	TRBJ2-3	.	TGTGCCACCAGCACCACCCTCCCCGCGGCGGGACTGCCAGATACGCAGTATTTT	CATSTTLPAAGLPDTQYF
TRBV29-1	.	TRBJ2-7	once	TGCAGCGTTGTACAGGGCTACGAGCAGTACTTC	CSVVQGYEQYF
TRBV2	.	TRBJ1-1	.	TGTGCCAGCAGTGAAGGGCGGGGGAACACTGAAGCTTTCTTT	CASSEGRGNTEAFF
TRBV28	TRBD1	TRBJ1-5	.	TGTGCCTCCAACTTCTGGACAGGGGGTTTCGGGAGCAATCAGCCCCAGCATTTT	CASNFWTGGFGSNQPQHF
TRBV24-1	.	TRBJ2-3	.	TGTGCCACCAGTGACGTGGACGGCGGGGACACAGATACGCAGTATTTT	CATSDVDGGDTDTQYF
TRBV11-1	TRBD1	TRBJ2-7	.	TGTGCCAGCAGCTCAAATCGCCGGACAGGGGGCTCCGAGCAGTACTTC	CASSSNRRTGGSEQYF
TRBV6-8	.	TRBJ2-7	.	TGTGCCAGCAAGTTACAGGGAGGGGAGTACGAGCAGTACTTC	CASKLQGGEYEQYF
TRBV9	.	TRBJ2-2	.	TGTGCCAGCAGCGTAGGGACAGTGGACACCGGGGAGCTGTTTTTT	CASSVGTVDTGELFF
TRBV6-5	.	TRBJ2-3	.	TGTGCCAGCAGGACAGGGAGGACAGATACGCAGTATTTT	CASRTGRTDTQYF
TRBV5-1	.	TRBJ2-6	.	TGCGCCAGCAGCCTGACAGTCTTCAACTCTGGGGCCAACGTCCTGACTTTC	CASSLTVFNSGANVLTF
TRBV5-1	.	TRBJ2-1	.	TGCGCCAGCAGCTTGGAGGGAGGCGAGTACAATGAGCAGTTCTTC	CASSLEGGEYNEQFF
TRBV6-6	.	TRBJ1-1	.	TGTGCCAGCAGTTATAGTCAGGGAACTGAAGCTTTCTTT	CASSYSQGTEAFF
TRBV7-6	TRBD1	TRBJ2-1	.	TGTGCCAGCAGCTTAGCTTTGCGACAGGGGCCAATGTTGAGCTACAATGAGCAGTTCTTC	CASSLALRQGPMLSYNEQFF
TRBV6-6	TRBD2	TRBJ2-1	.	TGTGCCAGCAGTTTCCCGACTAGCAGCTCCTACAATGAGCAGTTCTTC	CASSFPTSSSYNEQFF
TRBV19	TRBD1	TRBJ1-2	.	TGTGCCAGCCGGGGGACAGGGGGTAACTATGGCTACACCTTC	CASRGTGGNYGYTF